This TCR beta chain was found in a study of Graves' ophthalmopathy and Graves' hyperthyroidism. Stable hyperthyroidism was defined by absence of ophthalmopathy within 18 months of follow-up. Uncontrolled infections, other autoimmune diseases, pregnancy or lactation barred patients from enrollment. The CDR3 contains 15 residues. Germline V lookup: CDR1 MDHEN, CDR2 SYDVKM. The V end was cut by 4 bases, the J end by 4 bases, with 17 bases between. This clonotype was counted many times. Amplification from RNA transcripts yielded the TCR beta CDR3 regions. Amplification began with first-round RT-PCR using HTBI primers, then second-round multiplex PCR was performed. TCRdb reprocessed the multiplex PCR reads via MiXCR and lists one record per CDR3 protein. The data show around 26,000 distinct CDR3 sequences, almost 50% seen once.

This rearrangement joins TRBV28 to TRBJ2-7, with D unresolved. The sample consisted of peripheral blood. The clonotype comes from an adult woman with stable Graves' hyperthyroidism. CDR3 region: CASSSPWQVKYEQYF. The CDR3 nucleotides are TGTGCCAGCAGTTCCCCGTGGCAGGTGAAGTACGAGCAGTACTTC.